The present T cell receptor (beta chain) was sequenced within a study of shared clonotypes between healthy human individuals. Generated by immunoSEQ multiplex PCR, the TCRdb table keeps only in-frame clones and is missing some. The profile shows over a million clones, roughly 96% of them singletons. Study conclusions and caveats: Researchers sampled only blood; tissue repertoires likely differ. Some naive CD4 clonotypes, around 4.9%, turned up in common across several donors.

As for this clone: Its specificity is not known.

The sample comprised naive CD4+ T cells sorted from blood. Sample subset: CD45RA+ positively selected. The receptor was derived from a man in his thirties or forties in good health.

For the CDR3, the DNA is TGCGCCAGCAGCCGGGGACAGGGCTACAATGAGCAGTTCTTC. The encoded protein is CASSRGQGYNEQFF. The genes are TRBV4-3 and TRBJ2-1; 9 bases map to TRBD1. The CDR3 is 14 amino acids. Trimming removed 4 bases from V and 3 bases from J; junction bases left unmatched: 1. Germline V gene sequence: CDR1 LGHNA, CDR2 YSLEER.